The 5 T cell receptor delta chains given below trace back to one sample, sequenced in a study of gammadelta T cells in human blood. TCRdb reanalysed the RT-PCR reads with CATT. The sample consists of about 1,200 delta-chain clones, roughly 9.9% of them appearing once. The sequenced material came from non-Vgamma9Vdelta2 gamma-delta T cells from infant blood. The source of these receptors is a human donor.

This clone was counted a few times. A far larger clone lies a single base away; this is likely a read error. The V and J genes are TRDV2 and TRDJ3, with TRDD3 matching 10 bases. This CDR3 has 18 residues. Germline loops: CDR1 GEAIGNYY, CDR2 EKD. The CDR3 DNA is TGTGCCTGTGACTTTGGTGGGGGATACATAAGGGACAACCGACAGATGTTTTTC. Translation gives CACDFGGGYIRDNRQMFF.

Comments on this clone: One base separates it from a far larger clone, so it is likely a read error. This chain links TRAV29/DV5 with TRDJ1; 8 nucleotides align to TRDD2. The J gene is not listed in TCRdb, so it was assigned here from a DNA match to germline. There are 21 residues in the CDR3. Trimming at V came to 2 bases and at J to 1 base, leaving 25 bases not matched to a gene. Looked up from germline, CDR1 is NSMFDY and CDR2 is ISSIKDK. CDR3 nucleotides: TGTGCAGCAAGGGTCTTCCTACGGGAAAAATCGCGGCCTGTGACCACCGATAAACTCATCTTT. It is translated as CAARVFLREKSRPVTTDKLIF.

This clone is labeled as large. The chain carries TRDV1 and TRDJ1; D remains ambiguous. The V gene lost 0 bases and the J gene lost 4 bases, with 24 bases spanning the gap. Germline V gene lookup returns CDR1 TSWWSYY and CDR2 QGS. This CDR3 spans 19 amino acids. CDR3 in DNA: TGTGCTCTTGGGGAACTGGATCGTTTCCCGGATCGACACGGCGATAAACTCATCTTT. This sequence encodes CALGELDRFPDRHGDKLIF.

In this sample, this clone is large. The chain carries TRDV1 and TRDJ1, with a tentative D call TRDD3 (8 bases). This CDR3 has 22 residues. V gave up 2 bases and J gave up 0 bases, with 31 bases separating them. Germline assignment: CDR1 TSWWSYY and CDR2 QGS. The CDR3 here is CALGEEVPTELLGVLYTDKLIF. DNA of the CDR3: TGTGCTCTTGGGGAAGAGGTTCCTACTGAATTACTGGGGGTTCTGTACACCGATAAACTCATCTTT.

In its sample, this clone ranks as large. The J gene is TRDJ1, the V gene TRDV1; 10 bases line up with TRDD3. From germline, CDR1 is TSWWSYY and CDR2 QGS. With V trimmed by 5 bases and J by 7 bases, 16 bases remained unmatched. This CDR3 is built from 17 residues. The CDR3 protein is CALGNEGGLGDLGKLIF. Written as DNA, the CDR3 is TGTGCTCTTGGGAACGAGGGAGGACTGGGGGATTTAGGTAAACTCATCTTT.